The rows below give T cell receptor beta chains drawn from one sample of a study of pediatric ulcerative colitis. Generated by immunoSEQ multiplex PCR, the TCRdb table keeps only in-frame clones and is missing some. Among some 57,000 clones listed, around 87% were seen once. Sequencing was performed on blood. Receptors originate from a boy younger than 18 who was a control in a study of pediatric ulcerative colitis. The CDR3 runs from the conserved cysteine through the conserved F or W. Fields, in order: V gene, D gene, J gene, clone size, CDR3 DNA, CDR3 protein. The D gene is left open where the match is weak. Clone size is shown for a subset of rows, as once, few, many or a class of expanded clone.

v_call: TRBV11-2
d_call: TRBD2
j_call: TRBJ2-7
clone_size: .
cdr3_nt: TGTGCCAGCAGCTTAGTCTATTCGCTAGCGGATTACTACGAGCAGTACTTC
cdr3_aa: CASSLVYSLADYYEQYF

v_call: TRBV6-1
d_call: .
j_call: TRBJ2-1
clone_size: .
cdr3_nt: TGTGCCAGCAGTGAAGAGGTTTCCGGATACAATGAGCAGTTCTTC
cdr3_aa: CASSEEVSGYNEQFF

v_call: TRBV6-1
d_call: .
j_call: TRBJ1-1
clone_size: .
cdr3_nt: TGTGCCAGCAGCCTCGGGACATCCGCCACTGAAGCTTTCTTT
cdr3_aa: CASSLGTSATEAFF

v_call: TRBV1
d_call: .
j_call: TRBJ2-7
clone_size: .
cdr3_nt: TGCACCAGCAGCCAAGGCCCTGCCCTAGCGGGAGTTCCCCACTACGAGCAGTACTTC
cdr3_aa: CTSSQGPALAGVPHYEQYF

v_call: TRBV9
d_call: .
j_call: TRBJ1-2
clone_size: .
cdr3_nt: TGTGCCAGCAGCGTCTCTGGTTCTAGCGGCTACACCTTC
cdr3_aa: CASSVSGSSGYTF

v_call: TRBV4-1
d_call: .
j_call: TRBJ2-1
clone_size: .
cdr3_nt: TGCGCCAGCAGCCAAGTAGAGTACAATGAGCAGTTCTTC
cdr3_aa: CASSQVEYNEQFF

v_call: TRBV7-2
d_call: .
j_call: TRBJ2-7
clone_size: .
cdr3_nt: TGTGCCAGCAGCTCCTTTGTGGGACCAGTCGAGCAGTACTTC
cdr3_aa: CASSSFVGPVEQYF

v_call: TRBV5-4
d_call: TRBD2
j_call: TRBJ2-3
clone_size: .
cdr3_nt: TGTGCCAGCAGCTTTGGTCTAGCGGGGCTTTCCACAGATACGCAGTATTTT
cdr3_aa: CASSFGLAGLSTDTQYF

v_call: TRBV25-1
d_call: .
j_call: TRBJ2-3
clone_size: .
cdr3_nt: TGTGCCAGCAGTCCCACCCTAGAGGATAGCACAGATACGCAGTATTTT
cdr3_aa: CASSPTLEDSTDTQYF

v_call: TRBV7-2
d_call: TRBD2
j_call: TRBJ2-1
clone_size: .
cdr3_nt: TGTGCCAGCGGACTCAATTCCGGGGGGAACTACAATGAGCAGTTCTTC
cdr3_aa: CASGLNSGGNYNEQFF

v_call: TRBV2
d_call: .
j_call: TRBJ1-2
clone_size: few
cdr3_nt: TGTGCCAGCAGGGTGGACGGGAACTATGGCTACACCTTC
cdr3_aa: CASRVDGNYGYTF

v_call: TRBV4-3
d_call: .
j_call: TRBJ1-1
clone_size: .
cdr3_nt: TGCGCCAGCAGCCAACAGCGAAACACTGAAGCTTTCTTT
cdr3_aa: CASSQQRNTEAFF

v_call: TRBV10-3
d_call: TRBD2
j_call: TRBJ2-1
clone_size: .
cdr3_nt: TGTGCCATCAGTGTACCCCTAGCGGGGGCGAGTGAGCAGTTCTTC
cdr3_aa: CAISVPLAGASEQFF

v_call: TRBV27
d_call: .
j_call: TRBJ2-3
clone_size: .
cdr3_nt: TGTGCCAGCAGTTTGTACTGGCTAAGCACGCAGTATTTT
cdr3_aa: CASSLYWLSTQYF